One sample yielded the 16 T cell receptor beta chains listed below, sequenced in a study of response to subunit inactivated influenza vaccine. TCRdb re-called the RT-PCR reads through MiXCR, storing one row per CDR3 protein. The sample comprises roughly 710,000 distinct CDR3 sequences, 14% of which are singletons, and about 7.4% rests with the top ten. Sequences were derived from PBMCs from blood, sampled around two weeks before vaccination. The source is a man aged 45-65 years who received an inactivated influenza vaccine.

This clonotype was counted a few times. The genes are TRBV20-1 and TRBJ2-5; D unclear. Germline V gene sequence: CDR1 DFQATT, CDR2 SNEGSKA (reference sequence). The V and J ends lost 3 bases and 4 bases respectively, with 9 bases between them. CDR3 length equals 12 residues. CDR3 nucleotides: TGCAGTGCTAGTTCCCAGTTAGAGACCCAGTACTTC. It yields the protein CSASSQLETQYF.

The genes are TRBV7-2 and TRBJ1-2; D possibly corresponds to TRBD1 (5 bases). V was shortened by 6 bases and J by 0 bases, with 11 bases between the two germline ends. This CDR3 contains 14 residues. Looked up from germline, CDR1 is SGHTA and CDR2 is FQGNSA. The chain's CDR3 is CASRDGGANYGYTF. Written as DNA, the CDR3 is TGTGCCAGCAGGGATGGGGGGGCTAACTATGGCTACACCTTC.

In the case of this clonotype: This may arise from a read error, as a much more abundant clone is one base away. This chain connects TRBV6-2 or TRBV6-3 to TRBJ2-7; 13 nucleotides line up with TRBD2. J gave up 2 bases and V 6 bases, and 4 bases lay outside the gene matches. This CDR3 is built from 15 residues. Germline values: CDR1 MNHEY, CDR2 SVGEGT. The CDR3 DNA follows: TGTGCCAGCAGCCGACTAGCGGGGGGAGCCTACGAGCAGTACTTC. Translated: CASSRLAGGAYEQYF.

This clonotype was detected a few times. The chain has TRBV29-1 and TRBJ1-1, with D uncertain. CDR1 and CDR2 from the germline V gene are SQVTM and ANQGSEA. The CDR3 has 14 residues. Trimming removed 5 bases from V and 0 bases from J, with 13 bases in between. The CDR3 region is CSVLTWKMNTEAFF. The CDR3, as DNA: TGCAGCGTTCTAACGTGGAAGATGAACACTGAAGCTTTCTTT. Full variable domain (remainder filled in from reference TRBV29-1 and TRBJ1-1): SAVISQKPSRDICQRGTSLTIQCQVDSQVTMMFWYRQQPGQSLTLIATANQGSEATYESGFVIDKFPISRPNLTFSTLTVSNMSPEDSSIYLCSVLTWKMNTEAFFGQGTRLTVV.

V and J are TRBV12-3 or TRBV12-4 and TRBJ2-3; D gene ambiguous. V was cut by 5 bases and J by 2 bases, with 11 bases left in between. The CDR3 runs 14 residues. CDR3 DNA: TGTGCCAGCAGTCGGCGGACCAACACAGATACGCAGTATTTT. Encoded protein: CASSRRTNTDTQYF.

This clonotype appeared many times. The V call is TRBV5-1, the J call TRBJ2-3; 9 bases are shared with TRBD1. The junction had 9 bases not matched to a gene; V was cut back by 1 base and J by 6 bases. From germline, CDR1 is SGHRS and CDR2 YFSETQ. CDR3 length equals 16 residues. The CDR3 loop is CASSLRGGQGADTQYF. DNA of the CDR3: TGCGCCAGCAGCTTGAGGGGGGGACAGGGAGCGGATACGCAGTATTTT.

The chain has TRBV5-1 and TRBJ1-1; D uncertain. Germline V gene data show CDR1 as SGHRS and CDR2 as YFSETQ. CDR3 length: 14 residues. Trimming took 4 bases from V and 4 from J, leaving 14 bases between them. The CDR3: CASSPQPTVTEAFF. The CDR3, as DNA: TGCGCCAGCAGCCCCCAACCGACGGTCACTGAAGCTTTCTTT. The full variable domain, with the rest looked up from reference TRBV5-1 and TRBJ1-1, is KAGVTQTPRYLIKTRGQQVTLSCSPISGHRSVSWYQQTPGQGLQFLFEYFSETQRNKGNFPGRFSGRQFSNSRSEMNVSTLELGDSALYLCASSPQPTVTEAFFGQGTRLTVV.

The chain has TRBV2 and TRBJ2-4; no definite D call. The CDR3 contains 17 residues. Trimming took 2 bases from V and 0 from J, leaving 14 bases between them. Looked up from germline, CDR1 is SNHLY and CDR2 is FYNNEI. CDR3 residues: CASSESRSKLAKNIQYF. In nucleotides, the CDR3 is TGTGCCAGCAGTGAAAGTAGGAGTAAACTAGCCAAAAACATTCAGTACTTC.

This clonotype has more than one count but fewer than ten. The chain joins TRBV20-1 to TRBJ1-5; no clear D. Trimming cost V 6 bases and J 0 bases, with 12 bases left between them. Per the germline V gene, CDR1 is DFQATT and CDR2 is SNEGSKA (reference sequence). The CDR3 runs 14 residues. The CDR3 loop reads CSAGGGISNQPQHF. The CDR3 region has the DNA TGCAGTGCCGGCGGAGGTATTAGCAATCAGCCCCAGCATTTT.

The chain couples TRBV7-2 to TRBJ2-1; the D is unclear. V gave up 1 base and J gave up 5 bases, with 6 bases separating them. The germline V gene encodes CDR1 SGHTA and CDR2 FQGNSA. CDR3 length: 13 amino acids. The CDR3 DNA is TGTGCCAGCAGCTTAGTGGCGGACAATGAGCAGTTCTTC. Translated: CASSLVADNEQFF.

CDR3 sequence (DNA): TGTGCCAGCTCACCGGAGAGACAGGGCTACGAGCAGTACTTC. Amino acids: CASSPERQGYEQYF. The rearrangement links TRBV18 to TRBJ2-7; 7 bases fit TRBD1. Germline trimming cut 3 bases from V and 3 bases from J; bases unmatched to any gene: 5. This CDR3 contains 14 residues. The germline gives CDR1 KGHSH, CDR2 LQKENI. The full variable domain, its missing parts supplied by reference TRBV18 and TRBJ2-7, is NAGVMQNPRHLVRRRGQEARLRCSPMKGHSHVYWYRQLPEEGLKFMVYLQKENIIDESGMPKERFSAEFPKEGPSILRIQQVVRGDSAAYFCASSPERQGYEQYFGPGTRLTVT.

There are a few counts of this clonotype. The rearrangement links TRBV2 to TRBJ2-3, with D possibly being TRBD2 (5 bases). The CDR3 runs 13 residues. Trimming stripped 5 bases from V and 6 bases from J, with 12 bases between. Germline assignment: CDR1 SNHLY and CDR2 FYNNEI. The DNA of the CDR3 is TGTGCCAGCAGTACTACCCCGGGGGATACGCAGTATTTT. This encodes CASSTTPGDTQYF.

This clonotype has just a few counts. The chain links TRBV27 to TRBJ1-4; D unclear. The length of the CDR3 is 13 residues. Trimming stripped 3 bases from V and 7 bases from J, with 9 bases between. Per the germline V gene, CDR1 is MNHEY and CDR2 is SMNVEV (reference sequence). The CDR3 sequence is CASSFQGSEKLFF. Written as DNA, the CDR3 is TGTGCCAGCAGTTTTCAAGGCAGTGAAAAACTGTTTTTT.

This clonotype was seen more than once but under ten times. This chain links TRBV4-3 with TRBJ2-7, with D unresolved. Germline assignment: CDR1 LGHNA and CDR2 YSLEER. This CDR3 spans 15 amino acids. V lost 2 bases and J lost 4, with 15 bases in between. CDR3 residues: CASSQQPDARYEQYF. The DNA of the CDR3 is TGCGCCAGCAGCCAACAGCCGGACGCTCGGTACGAGCAGTACTTC.

This clonotype was detected many times. V gene TRBV12-3 or TRBV12-4 combines with J gene TRBJ2-5; 10 bases agree with TRBD1. This CDR3 spans 13 amino acids. Trimming took 6 bases from V and 4 from J; bases not matched to a gene: 2. CDR3 in amino acids: CASRRTGGETQYF. CDR3 coding DNA: TGTGCCAGCAGAAGGACAGGGGGAGAGACCCAGTACTTC.

In this sample, this clonotype turned up a few times. The rearrangement joins TRBV28 to TRBJ1-2; D is perhaps TRBD1 (6 bases). This CDR3 spans 12 amino acids. With 5 bases removed from V and 6 bases from J, the gap between germline ends came to 10 bases. The V gene's germline CDR1 is MDHEN and CDR2 SYDVKM. In nucleotides, the CDR3 is TGTGCCAGCAGTCAGGGGTATGATGGCTACACCTTC. Protein product: CASSQGYDGYTF.